This T cell receptor (beta chain) was found in a study of blood T cell repertoires in COVID-19. About the research overall: Donors in the United States, Italy and Spain gave samples during acute or convalescent COVID-19. T cells, B-cell-depleted T cells, or PBMCs provided the cDNA or gDNA that served as material.

Profiling relied on immunoSEQ multiplex PCR, and the TCRdb table lists in-frame clones only, not all of them. The sample carries about 130,000 clones, about 72% recorded once. The CDR3 extends over 15 amino acids. Germline CDR1 is LGHDT and CDR2 is YNNKEL (reference sequence). The ends lost 4 bases at V and 7 bases at J; junction bases unmatched: 4. Sequencing input: peripheral blood. This chain links TRBV3-1 (or the pseudogene TRBV3-2) with TRBJ1-6; TRBD1 matches 10 bases. The sequence derives from a man between 60 and 75 years old who had recovered from COVID-19. The CDR3 region has the DNA TGTGCCAGCAGCCTCCTGGGACAGGGGAATTCACCCCTCCACTTT. Translating gives CASSLLGQGNSPLHF.